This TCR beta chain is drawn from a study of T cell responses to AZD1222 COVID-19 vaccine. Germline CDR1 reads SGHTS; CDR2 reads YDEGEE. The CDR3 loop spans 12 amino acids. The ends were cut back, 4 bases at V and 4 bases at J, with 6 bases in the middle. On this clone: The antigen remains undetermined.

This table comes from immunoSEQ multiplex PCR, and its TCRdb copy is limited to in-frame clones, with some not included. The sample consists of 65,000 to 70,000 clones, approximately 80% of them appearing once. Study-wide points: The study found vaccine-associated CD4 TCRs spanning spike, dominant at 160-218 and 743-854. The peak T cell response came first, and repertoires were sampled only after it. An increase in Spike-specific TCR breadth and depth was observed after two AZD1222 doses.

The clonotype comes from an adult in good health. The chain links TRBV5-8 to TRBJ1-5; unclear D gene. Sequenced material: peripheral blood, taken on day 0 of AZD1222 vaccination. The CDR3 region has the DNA TGTGCCAGCAGCCGATTTAATCAGCCCCAGCATTTT. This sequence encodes CASSRFNQPQHF. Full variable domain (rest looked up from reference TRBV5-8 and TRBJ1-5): EAGVTQSPTHLIKTRGQQATLRCSPISGHTSVYWYQQALGLGLQFLLWYDEGEERNRGNFPPRFSGRQFPNYSSELNVNALELEDSALYLCASSRFNQPQHFGDGTRLSIL.